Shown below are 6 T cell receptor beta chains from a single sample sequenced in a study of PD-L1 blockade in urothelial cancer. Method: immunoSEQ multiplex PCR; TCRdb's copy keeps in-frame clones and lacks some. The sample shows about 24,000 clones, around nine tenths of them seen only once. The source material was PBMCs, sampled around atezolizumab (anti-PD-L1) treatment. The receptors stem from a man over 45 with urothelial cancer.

The CDR3 nucleotides read TGTGCCAGCAGTCGGGACAGGAGGAGCTCCTATAATTCACCCCTCCACTTT. Its translation: CASSRDRRSSYNSPLHF. The rearrangement joins TRBV7-8 to TRBJ1-6; 8 bases match TRBD1. Germline V gene lookup returns CDR1 SGHVS and CDR2 FQNEAQ. This CDR3 has 17 amino acids. The V segment lost 6 bases and the J segment 0 bases; nucleotides outside the gene matches: 7.

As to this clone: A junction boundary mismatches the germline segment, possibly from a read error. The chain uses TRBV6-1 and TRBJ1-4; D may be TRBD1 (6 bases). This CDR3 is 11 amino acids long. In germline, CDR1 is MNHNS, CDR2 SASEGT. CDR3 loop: CASSDRDKKSF. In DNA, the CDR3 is TGTGCCAGCAGTGACCGGGACAAAAAGTCTTTT.

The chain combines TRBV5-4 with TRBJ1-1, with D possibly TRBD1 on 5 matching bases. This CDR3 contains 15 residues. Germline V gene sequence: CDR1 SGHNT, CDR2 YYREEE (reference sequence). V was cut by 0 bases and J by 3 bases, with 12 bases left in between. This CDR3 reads CASSLGGTSDTEAFF. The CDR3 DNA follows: TGTGCCAGCAGCTTGGGGGGCACGAGTGACACTGAAGCTTTCTTT. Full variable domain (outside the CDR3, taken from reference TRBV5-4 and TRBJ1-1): ETGVTQSPTHLIKTRGQQVTLRCSSQSGHNTVSWYQQALGQGPQFIFQYYREEENGRGNFPPRFSGLQFPNYSSELNVNALELDDSALYLCASSLGGTSDTEAFFGQGTRLTVV.

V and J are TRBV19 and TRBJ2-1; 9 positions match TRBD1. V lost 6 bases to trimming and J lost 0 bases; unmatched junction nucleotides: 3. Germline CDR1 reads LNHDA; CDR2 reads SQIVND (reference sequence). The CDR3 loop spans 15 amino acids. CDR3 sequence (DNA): TGTGCCAGTAGCTTGGACAGGGGCTCCTACAATGAGCAGTTCTTC. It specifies CASSLDRGSYNEQFF.

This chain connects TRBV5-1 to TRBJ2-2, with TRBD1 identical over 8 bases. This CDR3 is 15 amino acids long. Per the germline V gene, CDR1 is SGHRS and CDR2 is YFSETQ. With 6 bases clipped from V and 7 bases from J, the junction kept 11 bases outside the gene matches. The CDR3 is CASTVIQGAGGELFF. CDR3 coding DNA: TGCGCCAGCACAGTCATCCAGGGGGCTGGCGGGGAGCTGTTTTTT.

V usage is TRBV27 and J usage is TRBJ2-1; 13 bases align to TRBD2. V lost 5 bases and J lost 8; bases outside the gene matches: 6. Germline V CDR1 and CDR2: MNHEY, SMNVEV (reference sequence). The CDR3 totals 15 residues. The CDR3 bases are TGTGCCAGCAGTCCCGGGACTAGCGGGATGGATGAGCAGTTCTTC. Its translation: CASSPGTSGMDEQFF.